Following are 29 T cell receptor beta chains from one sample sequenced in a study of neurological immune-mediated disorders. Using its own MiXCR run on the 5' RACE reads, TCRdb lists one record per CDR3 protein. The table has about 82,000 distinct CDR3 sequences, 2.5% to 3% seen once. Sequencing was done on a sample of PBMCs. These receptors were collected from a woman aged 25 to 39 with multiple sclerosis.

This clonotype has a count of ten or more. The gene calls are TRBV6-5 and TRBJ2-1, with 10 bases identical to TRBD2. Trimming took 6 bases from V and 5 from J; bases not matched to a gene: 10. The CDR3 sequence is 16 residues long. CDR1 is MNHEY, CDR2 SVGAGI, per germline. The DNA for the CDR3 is TGTGCCAGCAGCCCACCGCTAGCGGGAGCTAACAATGAGCAGTTCTTC. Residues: CASSPPLAGANNEQFF.

The chain's CDR3 is CSVVLWTYQETQYF. Here the CDR3 DNA reads TGCAGCGTCGTCCTCTGGACATACCAAGAGACCCAGTACTTC. V is TRBV29-1 and J is TRBJ2-5; a possible D gene is TRBD1 (5 bases). Germline CDR1 is SQVTM and CDR2 is ANQGSEA. V lost 6 bases, J lost 0 bases, and 14 bases lay in between. The CDR3 sequence is 14 residues long. Combining the CDR3 with reference TRBV29-1 and TRBJ2-5 gives the whole variable domain SAVISQKPSRDICQRGTSLTIQCQVDSQVTMMFWYRQQPGQSLTLIATANQGSEATYESGFVIDKFPISRPNLTFSTLTVSNMSPEDSSIYLCSVVLWTYQETQYFGPGTRLLVL.

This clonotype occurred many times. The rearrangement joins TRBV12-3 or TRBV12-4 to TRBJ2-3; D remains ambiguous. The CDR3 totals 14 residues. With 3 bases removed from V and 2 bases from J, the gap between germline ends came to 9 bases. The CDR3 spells CASSFRPITDTQYF. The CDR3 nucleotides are TGTGCCAGCAGTTTTAGACCAATCACAGATACGCAGTATTTT.

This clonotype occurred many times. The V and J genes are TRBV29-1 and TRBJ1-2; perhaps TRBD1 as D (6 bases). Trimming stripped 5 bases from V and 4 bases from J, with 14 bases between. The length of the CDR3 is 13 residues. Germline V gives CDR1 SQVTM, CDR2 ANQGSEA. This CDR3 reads CSVLGGLRYGYTF. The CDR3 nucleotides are TGCAGCGTTCTAGGGGGGCTGCGCTATGGCTACACCTTC.

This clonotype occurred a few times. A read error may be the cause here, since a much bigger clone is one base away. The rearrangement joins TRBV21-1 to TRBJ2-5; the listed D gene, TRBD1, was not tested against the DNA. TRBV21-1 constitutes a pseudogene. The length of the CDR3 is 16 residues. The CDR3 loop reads CASSKSKQQGKETQYF. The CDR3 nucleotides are TGTGCCAGCAGCAAATCGAAACAGCAGGGGAAAGAGACCCAGTACTTC.

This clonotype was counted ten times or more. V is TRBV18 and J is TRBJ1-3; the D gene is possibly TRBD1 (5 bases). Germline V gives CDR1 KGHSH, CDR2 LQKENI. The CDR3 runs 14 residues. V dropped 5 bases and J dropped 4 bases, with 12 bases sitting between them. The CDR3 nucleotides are TGTGCCAGCTCAGAGGGGTCGGTCGGAAACACCATATATTTT. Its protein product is CASSEGSVGNTIYF.

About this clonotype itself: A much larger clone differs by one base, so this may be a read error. The CDR3 spells CASSPPGGENQYF. CDR3 bases: TGTGCCAGCAGTCCCCCTGGGGGGGAGAACCAGTACTTC. J is TRBJ2-5 and V is TRBV28; 7 bases map to TRBD2. CDR1 and CDR2 from the germline V gene are MDHEN and SYDVKM. The CDR3 totals 13 residues.

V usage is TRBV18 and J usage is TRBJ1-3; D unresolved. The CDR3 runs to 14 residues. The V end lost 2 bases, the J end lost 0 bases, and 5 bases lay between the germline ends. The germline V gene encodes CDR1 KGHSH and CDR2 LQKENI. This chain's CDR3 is CASSPSFSGNTIYF. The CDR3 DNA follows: TGTGCCAGCTCACCATCCTTCTCTGGAAACACCATATATTTT. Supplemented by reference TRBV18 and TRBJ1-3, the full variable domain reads NAGVMQNPRHLVRRRGQEARLRCSPMKGHSHVYWYRQLPEEGLKFMVYLQKENIIDESGMPKERFSAEFPKEGPSILRIQQVVRGDSAAYFCASSPSFSGNTIYFGEGSWLTVV.

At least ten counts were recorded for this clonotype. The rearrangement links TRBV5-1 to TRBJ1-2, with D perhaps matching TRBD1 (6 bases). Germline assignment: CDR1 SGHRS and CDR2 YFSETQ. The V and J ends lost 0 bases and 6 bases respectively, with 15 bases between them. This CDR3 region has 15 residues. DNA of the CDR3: TGCGCCAGCAGCTTGGCCGTTCGGGGGCAGGATGGCTACACCTTC. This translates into CASSLAVRGQDGYTF.

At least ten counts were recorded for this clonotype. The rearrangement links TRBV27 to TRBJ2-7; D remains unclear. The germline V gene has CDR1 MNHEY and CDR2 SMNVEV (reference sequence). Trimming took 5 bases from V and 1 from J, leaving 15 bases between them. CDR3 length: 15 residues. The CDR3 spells CASSPSPSGSYEQYF. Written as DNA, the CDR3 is TGTGCCAGCAGTCCCAGCCCCTCAGGATCCTACGAGCAGTACTTC.

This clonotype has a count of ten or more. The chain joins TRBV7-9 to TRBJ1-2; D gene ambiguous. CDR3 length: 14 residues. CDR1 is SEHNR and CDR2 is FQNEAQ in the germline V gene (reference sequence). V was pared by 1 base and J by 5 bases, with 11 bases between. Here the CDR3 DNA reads TGTGCCAGCAGCTTAGTGAATTGGGAATATGGCTACACCTTC. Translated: CASSLVNWEYGYTF.

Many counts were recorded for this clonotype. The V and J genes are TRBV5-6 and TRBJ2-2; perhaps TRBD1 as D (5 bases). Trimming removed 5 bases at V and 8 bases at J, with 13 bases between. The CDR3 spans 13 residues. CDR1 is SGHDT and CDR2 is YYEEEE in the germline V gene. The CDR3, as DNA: TGTGCCAGCAGTCAGGACACTATTGGGGAGCTGTTTTTT. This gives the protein CASSQDTIGELFF.

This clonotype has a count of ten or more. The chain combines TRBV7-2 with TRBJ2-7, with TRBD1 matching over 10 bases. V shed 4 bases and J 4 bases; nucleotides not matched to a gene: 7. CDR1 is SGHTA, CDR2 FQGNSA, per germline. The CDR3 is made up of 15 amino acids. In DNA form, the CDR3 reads TGTGCCAGCAGCTCCCGACAGGGGGCGGAGTACGAGCAGTACTTC. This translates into CASSSRQGAEYEQYF.

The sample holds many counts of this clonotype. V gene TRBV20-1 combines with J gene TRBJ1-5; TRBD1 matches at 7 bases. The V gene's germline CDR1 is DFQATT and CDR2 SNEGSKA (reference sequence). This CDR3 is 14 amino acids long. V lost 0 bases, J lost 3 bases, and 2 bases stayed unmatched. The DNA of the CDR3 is TGCAGTGCTAGAGACGGGACAGTCAATCAGCCCCAGCATTTT. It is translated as CSARDGTVNQPQHF.

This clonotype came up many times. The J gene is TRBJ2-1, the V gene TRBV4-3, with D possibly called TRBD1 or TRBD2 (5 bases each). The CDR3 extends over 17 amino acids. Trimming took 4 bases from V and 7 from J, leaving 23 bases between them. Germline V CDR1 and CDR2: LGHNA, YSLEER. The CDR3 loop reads CASSLFGFGGKGNEQFF. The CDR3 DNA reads TGCGCCAGCAGCCTATTTGGGTTTGGGGGAAAAGGGAATGAGCAGTTCTTC.

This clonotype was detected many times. The CDR3 DNA sequence: TGCAGCGTTGTCTCACTAGCTTCCTCCTACAATGAGCAGTTCTTC. Translating gives CSVVSLASSYNEQFF. This chain uses TRBV29-1 with TRBJ2-1, with D maybe TRBD2 (6 bases). The CDR3 runs to 15 residues. Trimming cost V 4 bases and J 0 bases, with 13 bases left between them. Germline CDR1 is SQVTM and CDR2 is ANQGSEA.

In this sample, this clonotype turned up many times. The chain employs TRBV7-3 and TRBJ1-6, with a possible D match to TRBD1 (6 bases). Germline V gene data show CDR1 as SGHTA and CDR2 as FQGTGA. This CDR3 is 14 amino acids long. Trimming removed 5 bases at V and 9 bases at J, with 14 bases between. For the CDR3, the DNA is TGTGCCAGCAGCGGGGGCTCCAACTCTTCACCCCTCCACTTT. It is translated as CASSGGSNSSPLHF.

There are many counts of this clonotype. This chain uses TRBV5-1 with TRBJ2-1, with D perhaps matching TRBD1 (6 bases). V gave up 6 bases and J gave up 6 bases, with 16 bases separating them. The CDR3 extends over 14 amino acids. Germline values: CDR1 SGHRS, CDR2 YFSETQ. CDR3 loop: CASTPDLGGNEQFF. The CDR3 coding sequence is TGCGCCAGCACCCCGGACTTAGGGGGCAATGAGCAGTTCTTC.

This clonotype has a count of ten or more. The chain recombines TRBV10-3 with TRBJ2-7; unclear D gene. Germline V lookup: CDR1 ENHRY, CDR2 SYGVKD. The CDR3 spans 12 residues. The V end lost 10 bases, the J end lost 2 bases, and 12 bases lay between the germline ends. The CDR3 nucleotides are TGTGCCACCAGCGATGGGCCCTACGAGCAGTACTTC. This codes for CATSDGPYEQYF.

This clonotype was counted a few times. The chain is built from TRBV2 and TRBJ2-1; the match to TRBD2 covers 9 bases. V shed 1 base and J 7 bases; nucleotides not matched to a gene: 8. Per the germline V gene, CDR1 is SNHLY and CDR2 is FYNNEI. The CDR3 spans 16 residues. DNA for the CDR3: TGTGCCAGCAGTGAAGATGCAGCGGGAGGCCTGAATGAGCAGTTCTTC. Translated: CASSEDAAGGLNEQFF.

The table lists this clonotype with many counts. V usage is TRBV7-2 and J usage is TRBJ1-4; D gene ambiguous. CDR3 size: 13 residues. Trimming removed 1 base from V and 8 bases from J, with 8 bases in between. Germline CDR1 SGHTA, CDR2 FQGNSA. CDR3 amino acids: CASSLGVWEKLFF. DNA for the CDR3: TGTGCCAGCAGCTTAGGGGTTTGGGAAAAACTGTTTTTT.

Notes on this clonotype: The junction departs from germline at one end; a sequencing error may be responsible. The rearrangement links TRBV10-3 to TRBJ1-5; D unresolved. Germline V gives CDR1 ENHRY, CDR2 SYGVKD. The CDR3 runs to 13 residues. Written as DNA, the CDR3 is TGTGCCATCAGAGCGGGAAGCAATCAGCCCCAGAATTTT. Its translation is CAIRAGSNQPQNF.

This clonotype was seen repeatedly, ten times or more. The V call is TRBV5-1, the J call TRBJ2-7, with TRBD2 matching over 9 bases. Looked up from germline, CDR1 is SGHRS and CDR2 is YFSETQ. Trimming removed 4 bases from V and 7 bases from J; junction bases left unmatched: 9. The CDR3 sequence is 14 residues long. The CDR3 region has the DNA TGCGCCAGCAGCCCGGGACTAGCTCAGGAGGAGCAGTACTTC. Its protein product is CASSPGLAQEEQYF.

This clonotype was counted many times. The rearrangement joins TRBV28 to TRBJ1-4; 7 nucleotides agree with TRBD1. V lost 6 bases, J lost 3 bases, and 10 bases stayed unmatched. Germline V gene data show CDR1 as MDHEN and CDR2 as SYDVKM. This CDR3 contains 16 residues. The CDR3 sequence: CASRDLRDSSNEKLFF. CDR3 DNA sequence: TGTGCCAGCAGAGATTTAAGGGACAGCTCTAATGAAAAACTGTTTTTT.

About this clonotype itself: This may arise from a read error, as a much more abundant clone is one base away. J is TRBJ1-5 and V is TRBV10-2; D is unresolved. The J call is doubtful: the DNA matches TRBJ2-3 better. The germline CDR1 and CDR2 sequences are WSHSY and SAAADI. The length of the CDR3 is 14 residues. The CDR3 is CASSGSGPNQPQYF. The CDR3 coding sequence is TGCGCCAGCAGTGGATCGGGTCCTAATCAGCCCCAGTATTTT.

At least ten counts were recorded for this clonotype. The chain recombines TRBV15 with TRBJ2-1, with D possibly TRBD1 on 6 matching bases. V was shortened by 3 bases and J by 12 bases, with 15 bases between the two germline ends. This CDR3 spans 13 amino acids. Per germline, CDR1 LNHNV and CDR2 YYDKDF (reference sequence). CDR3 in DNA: TGTGCCACCAGCAGTTCTCCGGGACATCGGCAGTTCTTC. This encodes CATSSSPGHRQFF.

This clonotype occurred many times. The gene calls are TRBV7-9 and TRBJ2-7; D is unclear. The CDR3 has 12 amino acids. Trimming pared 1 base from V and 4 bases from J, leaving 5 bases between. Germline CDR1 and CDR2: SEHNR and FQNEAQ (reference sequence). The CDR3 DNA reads TGTGCCAGCAGCTTAGTTAGTTACGAGCAGTACTTC. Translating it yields CASSLVSYEQYF.

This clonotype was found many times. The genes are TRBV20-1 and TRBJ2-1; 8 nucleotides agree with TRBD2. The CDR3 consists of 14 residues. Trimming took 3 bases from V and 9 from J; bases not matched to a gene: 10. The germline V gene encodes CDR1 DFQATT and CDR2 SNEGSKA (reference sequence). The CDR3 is CSARPGLGVSEQFF. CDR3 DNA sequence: TGCAGTGCTAGGCCGGGACTAGGAGTGAGTGAGCAGTTCTTC.

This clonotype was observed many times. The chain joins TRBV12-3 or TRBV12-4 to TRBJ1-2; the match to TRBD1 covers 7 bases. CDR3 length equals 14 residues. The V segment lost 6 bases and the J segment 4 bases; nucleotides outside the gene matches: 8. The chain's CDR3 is CASRREGAIYGYTF. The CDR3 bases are TGTGCCAGCAGACGAGAGGGGGCAATCTATGGCTACACCTTC.